This T cell receptor beta chain was retrieved from a study of OX40 agonist ivuxolimab in advanced cancers. Across the study: The dose-escalation cohort was approximately 85% male, with a mean age of approximately 61 years, ranging about 23 to 79. Study-level points and caveats: Doses of 0.1 to 3.0 mg/kg were accompanied by clonal expansion of CD4+ and CD8+ blood T cells by week 6.

Trimming took 3 bases from V and 0 from J; bases not matched to a gene: 4. CDR3 length equals 16 residues. Germline lookup yields CDR1 SGHTA and CDR2 FQGNSA. Data came from immunoSEQ multiplex PCR; TCRdb stores just in-frame clones and leaves some out. The sample yields more than 40,000 clones, more than 70% seen once. Concerning this clone: Its antigen remains unknown.

This specimen consisted of CD4+ or CD8+ T cells sorted from blood, obtained in a trial of the OX40 agonist ivuxolimab. V is TRBV7-2 and J is TRBJ2-2, with 7 nucleotides matching TRBD2. The TCR originated in an adult with an advanced solid tumor such as melanoma, head and neck, liver or kidney cancer. CDR3 bases: TGTGCCAGCAGCTTGGGAGGGACCGCGAACACCGGGGAGCTGTTTTTT. Translation gives CASSLGGTANTGELFF. Based on the CDR3 plus reference TRBV7-2 and TRBJ2-2, the full variable domain is GAGVSQSPSNKVTEKGKDVELRCDPISGHTALYWYRQSLGQGLEFLIYFQGNSAPDKSGLPSDRFSAERTGGSVSTLTIQRTQQEDSAVYLCASSLGGTANTGELFFGEGSRLTVL.